The rows below give T cell receptor beta chains drawn from one sample of a study of blood T cells in healthy people across ages. Using its own MiXCR run on the 5' RACE reads, TCRdb lists one record per CDR3 protein. The data show about a million distinct CDR3 sequences, less than 45% seen once. Sequenced: blood. These receptors all come from a man aged 18 to 30 in good health. CDR3s include the opening cysteine and the closing phenylalanine or tryptophan. The D gene is left open where the match is weak. Clone size is shown for a subset of rows, as once, few, many or a class of expanded clone.

V gene	J gene	clone size	D gene	CDR3 DNA	CDR3 protein
TRBV10-3	TRBJ1-1	.	.	TGTGCCACCAATCCGGGGAGGGTCACTGAAGCTTTCTTT	CATNPGRVTEAFF
TRBV14	TRBJ2-7	few	.	TGTGCCAGCAGCCAAGTAAAGCAGAGGAATGAGCAGTACTTC	CASSQVKQRNEQYF
TRBV20-1	TRBJ2-5	.	TRBD2	TGCAGTGCTAGATCCAGCGGGGGCAACCAAGAGACCCAGTACTTC	CSARSSGGNQETQYF
TRBV2	TRBJ2-3	few	TRBD2	TGTGCCAGCAGAGGACTAGCGGGGGGCCCAAACACAGATACGCAGTATTTT	CASRGLAGGPNTDTQYF
TRBV11-2	TRBJ1-5	.	.	TGTGCCAGCAGCTTCCGAGGAGACCGCAATCAGCCCCAGCATTTT	CASSFRGDRNQPQHF
TRBV7-2	TRBJ2-2	.	TRBD2	TGTGCCAGCAGCTTAGGCTGGGGGGGGTCGAACACCGGGGAGCTGTTTTTT	CASSLGWGGSNTGELFF
TRBV20-1	TRBJ1-6	few	.	TGCAGTGCGCCGACAGTACTGCACAATTCACCCCTCCACTTT	CSAPTVLHNSPLHF
TRBV5-6	TRBJ2-3	few	.	TGTGCCAGCAGCGTACAGGGTATCCTTAACTCGGGTGATACGCAGTATTTT	CASSVQGILNSGDTQYF
TRBV19	TRBJ1-1	once	.	TGTGCCAGTAGCATCTCCCGGGACTACCAGGGCAAAGCTTTCTTT	CASSISRDYQGKAFF
TRBV4-2	TRBJ1-1	.	.	TGTGCCAGCAGCCAAGACAAGGCTAGGAACACTGAAGCTTTCTTT	CASSQDKARNTEAFF
TRBV20-1	TRBJ2-7	once	.	TGCAGTGCCCCGACTCCAGGGGGGAACAATGAGCAGTACTTC	CSAPTPGGNNEQYF
TRBV29-1	TRBJ2-5	.	.	TGCAGCGTGGGCTTTGACCAAGAGACCCAGTACTTC	CSVGFDQETQYF
TRBV12-3/TRBV12-4	TRBJ2-5	.	.	TGTGCCAGCAGCAAAACTGGGGGGCTGGAGACCCAGTACTTC	CASSKTGGLETQYF
TRBV29-1	TRBJ2-5	.	TRBD1	TGCAGCGTTGAACGGGACAGGAAAGAGACCCAGTACTTC	CSVERDRKETQYF
TRBV6-5	TRBJ2-7	.	.	TGTGCCAGCAGTTACTCCAGGCAGGGCAATGAGCAGTACTTC	CASSYSRQGNEQYF
TRBV13	TRBJ2-5	.	TRBD2	TGTGCCAGCAGCTTAGCCGGGACTAGCGGAGAGACCCAGTACTTC	CASSLAGTSGETQYF
TRBV4-1	TRBJ2-5	.	.	TGCGCCAGCAGCCAACAGGGGCGCGAAGAGACCCAGTACTTC	CASSQQGREETQYF
TRBV11-2	TRBJ2-1	.	.	TGTGCCAGCAGCTTAGTCGGTTGGGGCAGGGTGGGCTACAATGAGCAGTTCTTC	CASSLVGWGRVGYNEQFF
TRBV14	TRBJ1-1	.	.	TGTGCCAGCAGCAGAAAGGAGGGGAACACTGAAGCTTTCTTT	CASSRKEGNTEAFF
TRBV12-3/TRBV12-4	TRBJ2-3	few	.	TGTGCCAGCAGTTTTGGGGGGGCCGGAGATACGGAATATTTT	CASSFGGAGDTEYF
TRBV6-1	TRBJ1-1	few	.	TGTGCCAGCAGTGAACGGGCGGCAGGATTCACTGAAGCTTTCTTT	CASSERAAGFTEAFF
TRBV4-3	TRBJ2-3	.	TRBD2	TGCGCCAGCAGCCGTGGTAGCGGGGGGGCCGTAAGCACAGATACGCAGTATTTT	CASSRGSGGAVSTDTQYF
TRBV4-3	TRBJ1-1	few	.	TGCGCCAGCAGCCAAGAAGTGGGGGCCACTGAAGCTTTCTTT	CASSQEVGATEAFF
TRBV9	TRBJ2-3	.	.	TGTGCCAGCAGCGTAAGGGTATGGTCAACAGATACGCATTATTTT	CASSVRVWSTDTHYF
TRBV2	TRBJ2-1	many	.	TGTGCCAGCAGTGAAGGAAGGAGCTCCTACAATGAGCAGTTCTTC	CASSEGRSSYNEQFF
TRBV25-1	TRBJ2-3	few	.	TGTGCCAGCGGGACTCTAGGCACAGATACGCAGTATTTT	CASGTLGTDTQYF
TRBV14	TRBJ2-1	.	TRBD1	TGTGCCAGCAGCCCCCCGGGACAGTACAATGAGCAGTTCTTC	CASSPPGQYNEQFF
TRBV29-1	TRBJ1-1	.	.	TGCAGCGTTGAGTCCGGGAGTGAAGCTTTCTTT	CSVESGSEAFF
TRBV6-1	TRBJ1-6	.	.	TGTGCCAGCAGTGAAGCGGTAGGGGGGAATTCACCCCTCCACTTT	CASSEAVGGNSPLHF